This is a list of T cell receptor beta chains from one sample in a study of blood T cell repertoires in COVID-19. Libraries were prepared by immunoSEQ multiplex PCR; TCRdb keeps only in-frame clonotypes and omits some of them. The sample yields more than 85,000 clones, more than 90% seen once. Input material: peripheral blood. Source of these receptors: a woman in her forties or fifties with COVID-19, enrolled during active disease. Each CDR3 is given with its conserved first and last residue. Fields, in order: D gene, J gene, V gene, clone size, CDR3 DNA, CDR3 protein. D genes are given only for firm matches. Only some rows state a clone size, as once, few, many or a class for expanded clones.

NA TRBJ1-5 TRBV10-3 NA TGTGCCATCAAAGGGGGGGACTATAGCAATCAGCCCCAGCATTTT CAIKGGDYSNQPQHF
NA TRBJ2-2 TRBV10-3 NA TGTGCCATCAGTGAGTCACAGGGCAACACCGGGGAGCTGTTTTTT CAISESQGNTGELFF
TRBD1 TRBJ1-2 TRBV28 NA TGTGCCAGCAGGCTGGAGACAGGGTCGTATGGCTACACCTTC CASRLETGSYGYTF
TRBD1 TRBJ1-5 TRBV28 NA TGTGCCAGCAGTCCCGAGGGACAGGGGAATCAGCCCCAGCATTTT CASSPEGQGNQPQHF
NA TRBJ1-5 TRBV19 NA TGTGCCAGTAGTATAACCCCGAGGCAGCCCCAGCATTTT CASSITPRQPQHF
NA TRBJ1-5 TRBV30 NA TGTGCCTGGAGTGAAGGGGGCAATCAGCCCCAGCATTTT CAWSEGGNQPQHF
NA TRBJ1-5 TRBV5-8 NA TGTGCCAGCATCCGGGAGCCGTGGGATCAGCCCCAGCATTTT CASIREPWDQPQHF
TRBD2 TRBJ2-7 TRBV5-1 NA TGCGCCAGCCGGGGGGTCTCCTACGAGCAGTACTTC CASRGVSYEQYF
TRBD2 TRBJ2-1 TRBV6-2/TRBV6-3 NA TGTGCCAGCAGTTCGATACTAGCGGGGACCCTTAACAATGAGCAGTTCTTC CASSSILAGTLNNEQFF
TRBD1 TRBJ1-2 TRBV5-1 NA TGCGCCAGCAGCTTGGAGATAGGGGGCGCCGATGGCTACACCTTC CASSLEIGGADGYTF
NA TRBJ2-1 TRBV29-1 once TGCAGCGTTGAAGGGTCGGGCAATGAGCAGTTCTTC CSVEGSGNEQFF
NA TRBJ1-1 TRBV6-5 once TGTGCCAGCACCATTGAAGGGGGGAACACTGAAGCTTTCTTT CASTIEGGNTEAFF
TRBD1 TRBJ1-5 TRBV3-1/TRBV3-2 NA TGTGCCAGCAGCCCCGACAGGGGCAATCAGCCCCAGCATTTT CASSPDRGNQPQHF
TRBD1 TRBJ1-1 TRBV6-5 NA TGTGCCTGCATTGTTAGTGCAGGGGGTGCGACTGAAGCTTTCTTT CACIVSAGGATEAFF
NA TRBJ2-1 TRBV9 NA TGTGCCAGCAGCGTAGCGAGCAATGAGCAGTTCTTC CASSVASNEQFF
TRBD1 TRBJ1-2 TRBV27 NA TGTGCCAGCAGTCGGACAGGGGGTGGGGGCTACACCTTC CASSRTGGGGYTF
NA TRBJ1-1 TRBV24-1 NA TGTGCCACCAGTGATCTGGGTGAGGAGCCCGGGGAAGGAACTGAAGCTTTCTTT CATSDLGEEPGEGTEAFF
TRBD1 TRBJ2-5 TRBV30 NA TGTGCCTGCCCCTCGTCGACAGGGAGCGAGACCCAGTACTTC CACPSSTGSETQYF
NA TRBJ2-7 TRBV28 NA TGTGCCAGCAGTTTTAGTGAGGCCCCCTCCTACGAGCAGTACTTC CASSFSEAPSYEQYF
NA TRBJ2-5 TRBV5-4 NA TGTGCCAGCAGCTTGGGGGGGTCAGGGGTAGAGACCCAGTACTTC CASSLGGSGVETQYF
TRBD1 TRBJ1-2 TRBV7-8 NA TGTGCCAGCAGCTCGCCCGGGACAGGAACCTACACCTTC CASSSPGTGTYTF
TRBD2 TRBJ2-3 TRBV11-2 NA TGTGCCAGCAGCTCTACTAGCGGGGGAGGGGCAGATACGCAGTATTTT CASSSTSGGGADTQYF
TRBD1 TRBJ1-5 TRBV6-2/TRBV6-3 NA TGTGCCAGCAGTTACGCCGTAGGGACAGGGCAGAATCAGCCCCAGCATTTT CASSYAVGTGQNQPQHF
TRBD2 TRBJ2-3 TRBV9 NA TGTGCCAGCAGCGTAGAAGCTAGCGGGTTCGGAGATACGCAGTATTTT CASSVEASGFGDTQYF
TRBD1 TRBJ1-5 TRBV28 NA TGTGCCAGCAGGAGAGATCCGTATACAGGGGGAATTAGCAATCAGCCCCAGCATTTT CASRRDPYTGGISNQPQHF
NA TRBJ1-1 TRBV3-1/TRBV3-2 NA TGTGCCAGCGGCGGGACGTTCAACACTGAAGCTTTCTTT CASGGTFNTEAFF
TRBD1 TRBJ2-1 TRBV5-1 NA TGCGCCAGCAGCTCTGACAGGGAACCCTACAATGAGCAGTTCTTC CASSSDREPYNEQFF
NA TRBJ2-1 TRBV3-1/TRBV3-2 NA TGTGCCAGCAGCCAAGAATGGGGGGGGGCTAATGAGCAGTTCTTC CASSQEWGGANEQFF
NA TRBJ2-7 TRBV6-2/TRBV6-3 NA TGTGCCAGCAGTTACGACGGGGACGAGCAGTACTTC CASSYDGDEQYF
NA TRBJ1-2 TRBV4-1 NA TGCGCCAGCAGCCAAGCCTTAAGCGTTCAGGGCTACACCTTC CASSQALSVQGYTF
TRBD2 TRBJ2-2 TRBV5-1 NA TGCGCCAGCAGCCCGGGCCTACTAGCGGGGGGGCCCAGAGGGGAGCTGTTTTTT CASSPGLLAGGPRGELFF
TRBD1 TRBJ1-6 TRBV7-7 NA TGTGCCTTTCGGGCGGGTTACAGGGGCCCCTATAATTCACCCCTCCACTTT CAFRAGYRGPYNSPLHF
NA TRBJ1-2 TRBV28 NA TGTGCCAGCAGTCTAGGCGGGAAAAACTATGGCTACACCTTC CASSLGGKNYGYTF
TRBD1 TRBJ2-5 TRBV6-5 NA TGTGCCAGCAGTTACAGCCGGACAGGGCCCGAGACCCAGTACTTC CASSYSRTGPETQYF
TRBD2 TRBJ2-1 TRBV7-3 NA TGTGCCAGCAGCTACGGTAGCGGGGGGGCCCAGTTCTTC CASSYGSGGAQFF
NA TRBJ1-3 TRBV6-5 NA TGTGCCAGCAGTTACTCACGACAGTCCTCTGGAAACACCATATATTTT CASSYSRQSSGNTIYF
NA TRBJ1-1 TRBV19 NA TGTGCCAGTAGTATAAGAAGCTACACTGAAGCTTTCTTT CASSIRSYTEAFF
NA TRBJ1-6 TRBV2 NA TGTGCCAGCAGCCCTCGCCGGGAATCACCCCTCCACTTT CASSPRRESPLHF
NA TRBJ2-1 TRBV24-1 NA TGTGCCACCAGTCGGGAGAACGGGAATGAGCAGTTCTTC CATSRENGNEQFF
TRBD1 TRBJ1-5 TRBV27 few TGTGCCAGCGGACAGGTGAATCAGCCCCAGCATTTT CASGQVNQPQHF
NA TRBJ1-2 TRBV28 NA TGTGCCAGCAGTTTAGTTTTTCAGGGGCGGTTAAACTATGGCTACACCTTC CASSLVFQGRLNYGYTF
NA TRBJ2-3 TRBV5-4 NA TGTGCCAGCAGCTTACGTCTCGGGCTAGCCGATACGCAGTATTTT CASSLRLGLADTQYF
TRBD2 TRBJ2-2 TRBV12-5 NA TGTGCTAGTGGTTCCAGCGGGGGGGCCGGGGAGCTGTTTTTT CASGSSGGAGELFF
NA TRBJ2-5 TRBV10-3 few TGTGCCATCAGTGAGTCGGAGGAGACCCAGTACTTC CAISESEETQYF
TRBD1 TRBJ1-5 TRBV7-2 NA TGTGCCAGCAGCTTAAGGACAGGGGTGTACAATCAGCCCCAGCATTTT CASSLRTGVYNQPQHF
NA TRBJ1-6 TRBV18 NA TGTGCCAGCTCACAACAACAACAGGGCTATTCACCCCTCCACTTT CASSQQQQGYSPLHF
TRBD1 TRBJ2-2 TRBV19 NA TGTGCCAGTAGTATACGTCCCGGGACAGGTGGCGGGGAGCTGTTTTTT CASSIRPGTGGGELFF
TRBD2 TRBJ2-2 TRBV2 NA TGTGCCAGCAGTGGTAGCGGGGGGACCGGGGAGCTGTTTTTT CASSGSGGTGELFF
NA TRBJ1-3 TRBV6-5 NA TGTGCCAGCATCTCATACCTGAGCTCTGGAAACACCATATATTTT CASISYLSSGNTIYF
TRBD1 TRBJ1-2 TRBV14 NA TGTGCCAGCAGCTCAAGAGGGGGCAGGGGGAACTATGGCTACACCTTC CASSSRGGRGNYGYTF
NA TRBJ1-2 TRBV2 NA TGTGCCAGCACTCTGACGGGAAACTATGGCTACACCTTC CASTLTGNYGYTF
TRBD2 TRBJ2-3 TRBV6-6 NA TGTGCCAGCACCACGAATACCGGGACTAGCGGGGGAGTAGGGTATTTT CASTTNTGTSGGVGYF
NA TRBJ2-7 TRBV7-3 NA TGTGCCAGCAGCGCAAGCAGCACAGGGTGGAACGAGCAGTACTTC CASSASSTGWNEQYF
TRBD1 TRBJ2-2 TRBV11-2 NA TGTGCCAGCAGCCCCCCCGGGACAGTGAACACCGGGGAGCTGTTTTTT CASSPPGTVNTGELFF
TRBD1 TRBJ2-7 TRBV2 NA TGTGCCAGCAGTGACGCGCAGGGGGTGTACGAGCAGTACTTC CASSDAQGVYEQYF
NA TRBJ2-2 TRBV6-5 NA TGTGCCAGCAGGAGGGAGTTAAACACCGGGGAGCTGTTTTTT CASRRELNTGELFF
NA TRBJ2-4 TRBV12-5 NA TGTGCTAGTCAACGGGGGGCCAAAAACATTCAGTACTTC CASQRGAKNIQYF
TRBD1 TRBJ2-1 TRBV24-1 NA TGTGCCACCAGTGATTCTCAGGGGGCTGCGTACCCCTACAATGAGCAGTTCTTC CATSDSQGAAYPYNEQFF
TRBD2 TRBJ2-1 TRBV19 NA TGTGCCAGTAGCCCCCTAGCGGGGGGGAGGAATGAGCAGTTCTTC CASSPLAGGRNEQFF
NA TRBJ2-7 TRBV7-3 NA TGTGCCAGCAGCCAATACCCAGGGGAAGAATCCTACGAGCAGTACTTC CASSQYPGEESYEQYF